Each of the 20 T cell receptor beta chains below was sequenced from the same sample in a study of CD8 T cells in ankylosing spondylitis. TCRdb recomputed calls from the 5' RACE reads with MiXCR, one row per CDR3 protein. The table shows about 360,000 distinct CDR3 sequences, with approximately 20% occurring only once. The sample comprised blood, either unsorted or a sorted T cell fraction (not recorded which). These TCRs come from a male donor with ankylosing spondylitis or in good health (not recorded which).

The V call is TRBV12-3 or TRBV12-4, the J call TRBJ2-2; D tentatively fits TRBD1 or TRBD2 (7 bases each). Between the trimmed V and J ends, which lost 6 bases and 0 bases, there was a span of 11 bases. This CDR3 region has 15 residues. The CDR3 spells CASSSGGANTGELFF. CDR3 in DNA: TGTGCCAGCAGCTCAGGGGGGGCGAACACCGGGGAGCTGTTTTTT.

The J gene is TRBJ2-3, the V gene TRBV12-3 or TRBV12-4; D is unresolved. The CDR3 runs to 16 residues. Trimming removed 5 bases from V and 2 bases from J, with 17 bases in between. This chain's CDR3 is CASSGRVAPVTDTQYF. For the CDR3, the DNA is TGTGCCAGCAGTGGCCGGGTGGCACCCGTCACAGATACGCAGTATTTT.

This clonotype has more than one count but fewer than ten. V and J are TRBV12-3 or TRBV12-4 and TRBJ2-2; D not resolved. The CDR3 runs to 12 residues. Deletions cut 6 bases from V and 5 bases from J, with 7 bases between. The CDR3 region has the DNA TGTGCCAGCAGACCTTTTACCGGGGAGCTGTTTTTT. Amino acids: CASRPFTGELFF.

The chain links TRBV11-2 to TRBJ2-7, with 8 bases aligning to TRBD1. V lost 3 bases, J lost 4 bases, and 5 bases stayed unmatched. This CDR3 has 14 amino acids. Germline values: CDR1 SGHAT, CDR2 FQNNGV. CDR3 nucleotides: TGTGCCAGCAGCTTGGGACAGGTGGGGTACGAGCAGTACTTC. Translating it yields CASSLGQVGYEQYF.

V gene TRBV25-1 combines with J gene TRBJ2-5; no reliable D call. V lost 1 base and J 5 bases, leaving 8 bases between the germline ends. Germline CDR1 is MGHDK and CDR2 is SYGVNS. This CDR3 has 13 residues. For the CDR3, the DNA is TGTGCCAGCAGTGAATCCCCGCAGGAGACCCAGTACTTC. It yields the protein CASSESPQETQYF.

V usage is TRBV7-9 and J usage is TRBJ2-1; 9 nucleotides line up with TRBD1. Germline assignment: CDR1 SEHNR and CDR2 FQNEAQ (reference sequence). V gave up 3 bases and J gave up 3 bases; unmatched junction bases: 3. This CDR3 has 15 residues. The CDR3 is CASSFLGQGYNEQFF. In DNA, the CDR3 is TGTGCCAGCAGCTTCCTGGGACAGGGCTACAATGAGCAGTTCTTC.

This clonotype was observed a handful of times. The CDR3: CASTGRGPSYNEQFF. The DNA of the CDR3 is TGTGCCAGCACGGGGCGGGGGCCCTCCTACAATGAGCAGTTCTTC. This chain uses TRBV12-3 or TRBV12-4 with TRBJ2-1; TRBD2 might be the D (7 bases). This CDR3 has 15 residues. Trimming removed 7 bases from V and 0 bases from J, with 13 bases in between.

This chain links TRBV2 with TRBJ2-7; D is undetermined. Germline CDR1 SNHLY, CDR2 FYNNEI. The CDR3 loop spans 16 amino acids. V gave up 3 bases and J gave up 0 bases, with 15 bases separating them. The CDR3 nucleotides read TGTGCCAGCAGTGAGGATCTTGACACGGCCTCCTACGAGCAGTACTTC. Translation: CASSEDLDTASYEQYF.

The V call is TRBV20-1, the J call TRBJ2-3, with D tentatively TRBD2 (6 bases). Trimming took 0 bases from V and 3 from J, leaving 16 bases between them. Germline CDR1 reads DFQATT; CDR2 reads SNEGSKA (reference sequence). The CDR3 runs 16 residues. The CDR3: CSARDGGSGRTDTQYF. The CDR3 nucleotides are TGCAGTGCTAGAGATGGTGGTAGCGGCAGGACAGATACGCAGTATTTT.

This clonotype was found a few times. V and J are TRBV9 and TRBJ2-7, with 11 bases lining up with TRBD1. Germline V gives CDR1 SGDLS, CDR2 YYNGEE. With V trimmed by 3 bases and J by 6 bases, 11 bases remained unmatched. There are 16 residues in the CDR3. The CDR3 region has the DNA TGTGCCAGCAGCGGAGGACAGGGGGCGACGTTTCGCGAGCAGTACTTC. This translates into CASSGGQGATFREQYF.

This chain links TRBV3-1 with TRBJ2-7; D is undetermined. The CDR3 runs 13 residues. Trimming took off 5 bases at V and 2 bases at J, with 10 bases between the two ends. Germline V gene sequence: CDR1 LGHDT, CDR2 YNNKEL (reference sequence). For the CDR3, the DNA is TGTGCCAGCAGCACGGGCCCCCCCTACGAGCAGTACTTC. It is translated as CASSTGPPYEQYF.

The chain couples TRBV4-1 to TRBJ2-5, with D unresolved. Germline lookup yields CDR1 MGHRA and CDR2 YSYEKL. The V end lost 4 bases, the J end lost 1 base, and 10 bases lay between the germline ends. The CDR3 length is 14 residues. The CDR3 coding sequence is TGCGCCAGCAGCCGAGAGACTTTCCAAGAGACCCAGTACTTC. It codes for CASSRETFQETQYF.

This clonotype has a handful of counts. CDR3 sequence (DNA): TGTGCCAGCAAAGAACTTGGGGGGCAGGGGGCCAATGAGCAGTTCTTC. Its protein product is CASKELGGQGANEQFF. V is TRBV12-3 or TRBV12-4 and J is TRBJ2-1, with 8 bases matching TRBD1. V gave up 7 bases and J gave up 6 bases; unmatched junction bases: 14. The CDR3 totals 16 residues.

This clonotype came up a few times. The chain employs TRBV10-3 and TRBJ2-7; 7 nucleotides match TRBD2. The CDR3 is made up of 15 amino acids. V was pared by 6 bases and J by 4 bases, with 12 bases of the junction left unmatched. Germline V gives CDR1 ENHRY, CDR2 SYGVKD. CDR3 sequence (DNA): TGTGCCATCAGCCCCGGGGGGACCCATGAGTACGAGCAGTACTTC. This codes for CAISPGGTHEYEQYF.

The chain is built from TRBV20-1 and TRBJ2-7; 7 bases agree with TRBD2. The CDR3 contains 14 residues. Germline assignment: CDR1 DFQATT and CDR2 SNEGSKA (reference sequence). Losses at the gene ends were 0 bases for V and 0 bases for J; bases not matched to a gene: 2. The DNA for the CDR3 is TGCAGTGCTAGAGATCGGGGGGACTCCTACGAGCAGTACTTC. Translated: CSARDRGDSYEQYF.

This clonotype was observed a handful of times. The CDR3 region is CASSPTDRAQETQYF. The CDR3 region has the DNA TGTGCCAGCAGCCCGACGGACAGGGCCCAAGAGACCCAGTACTTC. This chain links TRBV5-6 with TRBJ2-5; 8 nucleotides agree with TRBD1. Germline CDR1 and CDR2: SGHDT and YYEEEE. There are 15 residues in the CDR3. J lost 1 base, V lost 4 bases, and 6 bases had no gene match.

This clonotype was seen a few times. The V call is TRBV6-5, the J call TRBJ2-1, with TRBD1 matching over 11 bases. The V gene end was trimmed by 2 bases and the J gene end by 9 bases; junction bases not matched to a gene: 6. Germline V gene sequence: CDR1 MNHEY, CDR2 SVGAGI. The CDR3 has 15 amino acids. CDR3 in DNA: TGTGCCAGCAGTTACACGCGGGACAGGGGGGCTGAGCAGTTCTTC. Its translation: CASSYTRDRGAEQFF.

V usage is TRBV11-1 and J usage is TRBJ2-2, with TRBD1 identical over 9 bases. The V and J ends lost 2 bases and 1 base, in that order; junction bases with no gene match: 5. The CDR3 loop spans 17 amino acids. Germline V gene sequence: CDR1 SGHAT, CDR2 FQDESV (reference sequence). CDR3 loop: CASSLTMTGGNTGELFF. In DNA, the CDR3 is TGTGCCAGCAGCTTAACCATGACAGGGGGGAACACCGGGGAGCTGTTTTTT. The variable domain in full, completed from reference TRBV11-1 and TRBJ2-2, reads EAEVAQSPRYKITEKSQAVAFWCDPISGHATLYWYRQILGQGPELLVQFQDESVVDDSQLPKDRFSAERLKGVDSTLKIQPAELGDSAMYLCASSLTMTGGNTGELFFGEGSRLTVL.

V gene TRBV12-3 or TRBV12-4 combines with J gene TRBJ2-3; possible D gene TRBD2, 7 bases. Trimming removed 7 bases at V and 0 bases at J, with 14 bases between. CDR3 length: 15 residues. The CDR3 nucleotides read TGTGCCAGCAACCCCGGGGGGCCCAGCACAGATACGCAGTATTTT. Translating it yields CASNPGGPSTDTQYF.

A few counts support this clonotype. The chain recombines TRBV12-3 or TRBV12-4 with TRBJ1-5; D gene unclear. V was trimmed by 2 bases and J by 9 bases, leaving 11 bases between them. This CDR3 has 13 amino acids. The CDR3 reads CASSLNSRAPQHF. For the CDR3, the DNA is TGTGCCAGCAGTTTAAATAGTAGGGCGCCCCAGCATTTT.